This T cell receptor beta chain was observed in a study of blood T cell repertoires in COVID-19. The overall study: The analysed material was cDNA or gDNA that came from T cells, B-cell-depleted T cells, or PBMCs.

Only in-frame clones appear in the TCRdb table, and some are missing; sequencing was by immunoSEQ multiplex PCR. This sample has a few hundred thousand clones, with 89% found just once. Participants came from 24 US areas, aged about 18 to 100 years. Recovery among Cohort 3 donors was established by two negative PCRs, clearance, or symptom resolution. CDR1 is SGHKS and CDR2 is YYEKEE in the germline V gene (reference sequence). The CDR3 is 13 amino acids. Deletions cut 1 base from V and 5 bases from J, with 6 bases between. The sequenced sample consisted of PBMCs or T cells enriched from blood (not recorded which). The receptor's source is a woman in her 30s who had recovered from COVID-19. J is TRBJ1-4 and V is TRBV5-5; D gene unclear. For the CDR3, the DNA is TGTGCCAGCAGCTTGCCCGGGAATGAAAAACTGTTTTTT. Amino acids: CASSLPGNEKLFF.